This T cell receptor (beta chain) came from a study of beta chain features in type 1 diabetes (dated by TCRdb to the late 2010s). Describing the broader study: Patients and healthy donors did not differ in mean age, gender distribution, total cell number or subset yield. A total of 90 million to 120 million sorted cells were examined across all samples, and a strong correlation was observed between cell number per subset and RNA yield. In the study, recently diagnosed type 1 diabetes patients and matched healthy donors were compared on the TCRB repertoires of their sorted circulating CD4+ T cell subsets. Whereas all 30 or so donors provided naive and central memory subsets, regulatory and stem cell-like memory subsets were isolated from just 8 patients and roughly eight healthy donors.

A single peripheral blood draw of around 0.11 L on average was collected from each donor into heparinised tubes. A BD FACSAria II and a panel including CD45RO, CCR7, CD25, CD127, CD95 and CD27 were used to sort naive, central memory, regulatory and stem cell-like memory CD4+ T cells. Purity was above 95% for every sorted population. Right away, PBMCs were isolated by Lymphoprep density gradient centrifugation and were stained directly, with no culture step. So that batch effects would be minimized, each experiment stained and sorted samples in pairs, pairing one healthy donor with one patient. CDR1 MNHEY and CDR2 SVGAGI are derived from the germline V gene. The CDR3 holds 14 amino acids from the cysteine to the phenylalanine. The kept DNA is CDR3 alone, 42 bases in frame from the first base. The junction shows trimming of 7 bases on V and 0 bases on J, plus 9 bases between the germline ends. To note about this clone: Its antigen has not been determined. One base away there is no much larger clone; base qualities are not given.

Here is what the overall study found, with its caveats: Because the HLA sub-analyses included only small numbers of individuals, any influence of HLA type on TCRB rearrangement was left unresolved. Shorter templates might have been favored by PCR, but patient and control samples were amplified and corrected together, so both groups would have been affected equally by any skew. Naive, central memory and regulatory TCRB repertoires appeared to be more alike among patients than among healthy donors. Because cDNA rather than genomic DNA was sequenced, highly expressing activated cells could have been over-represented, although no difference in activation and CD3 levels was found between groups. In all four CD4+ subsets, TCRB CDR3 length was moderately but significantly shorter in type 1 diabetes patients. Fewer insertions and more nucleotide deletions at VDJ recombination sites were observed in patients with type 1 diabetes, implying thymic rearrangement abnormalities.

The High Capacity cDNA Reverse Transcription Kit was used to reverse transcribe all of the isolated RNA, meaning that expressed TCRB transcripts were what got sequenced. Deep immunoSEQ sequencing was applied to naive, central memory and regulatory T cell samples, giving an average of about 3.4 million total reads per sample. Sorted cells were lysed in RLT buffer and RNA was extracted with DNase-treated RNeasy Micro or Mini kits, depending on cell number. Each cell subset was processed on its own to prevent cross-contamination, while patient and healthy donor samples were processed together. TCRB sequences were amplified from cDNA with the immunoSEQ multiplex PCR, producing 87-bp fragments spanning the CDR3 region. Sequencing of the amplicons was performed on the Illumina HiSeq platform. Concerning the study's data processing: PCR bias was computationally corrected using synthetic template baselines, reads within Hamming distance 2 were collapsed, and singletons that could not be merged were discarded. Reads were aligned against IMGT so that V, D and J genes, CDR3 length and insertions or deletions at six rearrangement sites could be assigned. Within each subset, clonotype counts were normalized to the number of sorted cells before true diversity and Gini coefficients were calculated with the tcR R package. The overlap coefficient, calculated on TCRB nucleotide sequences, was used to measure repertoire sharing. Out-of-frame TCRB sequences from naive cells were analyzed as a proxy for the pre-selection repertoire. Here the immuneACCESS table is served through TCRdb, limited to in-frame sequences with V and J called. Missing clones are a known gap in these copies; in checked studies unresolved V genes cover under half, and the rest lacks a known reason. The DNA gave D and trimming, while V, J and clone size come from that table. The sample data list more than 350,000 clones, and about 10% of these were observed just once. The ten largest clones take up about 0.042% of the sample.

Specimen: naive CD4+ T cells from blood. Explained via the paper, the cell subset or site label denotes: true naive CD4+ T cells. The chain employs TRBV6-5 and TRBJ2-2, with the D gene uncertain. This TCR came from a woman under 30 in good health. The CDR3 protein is CASKGTANTGELFF. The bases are TGTGCCAGCAAGGGTACAGCGAACACCGGGGAGCTGTTTTTT.